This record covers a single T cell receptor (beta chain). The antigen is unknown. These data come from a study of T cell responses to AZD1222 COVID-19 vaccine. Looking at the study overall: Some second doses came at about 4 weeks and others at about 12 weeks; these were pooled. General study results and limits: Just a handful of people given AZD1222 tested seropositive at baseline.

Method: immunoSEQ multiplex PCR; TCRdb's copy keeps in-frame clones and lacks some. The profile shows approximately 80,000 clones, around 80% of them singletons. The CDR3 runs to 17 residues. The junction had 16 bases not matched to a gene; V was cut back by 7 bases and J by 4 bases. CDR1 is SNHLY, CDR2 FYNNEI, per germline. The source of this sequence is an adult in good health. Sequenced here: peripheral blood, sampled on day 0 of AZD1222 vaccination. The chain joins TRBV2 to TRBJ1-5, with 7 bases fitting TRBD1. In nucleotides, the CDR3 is TGTGCCAGCACCTTTGACAGGGAACGCGGAGTAAATCAGCCCCAGCATTTT. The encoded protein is CASTFDRERGVNQPQHF.